The clone carrying this TCR beta chain was recorded a few times. On the basis of clinical symptoms, serum thyroxine and TRAb, thyroid ultrasound and orbital computed tomography, diagnoses were made. This sample stems from a study of T cells in Graves' hyperthyroidism and ophthalmopathy. The CDR3 is 15 amino acids. Germline loops: CDR1 GTSNPN, CDR2 SVGIG (reference sequence). V gave up 4 bases and J gave up 8 bases; unmatched junction bases: 12. RNA transcripts provided the source from which TCR beta CDR3 regions were amplified. TCR CDR3 underwent first-round RT-PCR with the HTBI primer set. TCRdb re-called the multiplex PCR reads with MiXCR, one entry per CDR3 protein. The sample consists of roughly 750,000 distinct CDR3 sequences, less than 20% of them appearing once.

Specimen: blood. The sequence derives from a man aged 18 to 35 with Graves' hyperthyroidism. The rearrangement links TRBV30 to TRBJ2-1, with TRBD2 matching over 9 bases. CDR3 in amino acids: CAWNQGLAGLDEQFF. CDR3 bases: TGTGCCTGGAACCAGGGGCTAGCGGGATTAGATGAGCAGTTCTTC.